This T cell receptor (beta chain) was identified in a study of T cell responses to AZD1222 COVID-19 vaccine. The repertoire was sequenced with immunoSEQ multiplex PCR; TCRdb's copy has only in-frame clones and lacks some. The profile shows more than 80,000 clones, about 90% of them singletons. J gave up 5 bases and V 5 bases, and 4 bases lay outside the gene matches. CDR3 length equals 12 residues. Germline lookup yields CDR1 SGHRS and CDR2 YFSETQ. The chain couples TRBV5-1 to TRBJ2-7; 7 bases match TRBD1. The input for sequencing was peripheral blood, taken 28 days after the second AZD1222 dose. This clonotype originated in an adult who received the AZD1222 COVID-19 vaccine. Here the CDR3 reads CASRWDRNEQYF. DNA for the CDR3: TGCGCCAGCAGATGGGACAGAAACGAGCAGTACTTC.